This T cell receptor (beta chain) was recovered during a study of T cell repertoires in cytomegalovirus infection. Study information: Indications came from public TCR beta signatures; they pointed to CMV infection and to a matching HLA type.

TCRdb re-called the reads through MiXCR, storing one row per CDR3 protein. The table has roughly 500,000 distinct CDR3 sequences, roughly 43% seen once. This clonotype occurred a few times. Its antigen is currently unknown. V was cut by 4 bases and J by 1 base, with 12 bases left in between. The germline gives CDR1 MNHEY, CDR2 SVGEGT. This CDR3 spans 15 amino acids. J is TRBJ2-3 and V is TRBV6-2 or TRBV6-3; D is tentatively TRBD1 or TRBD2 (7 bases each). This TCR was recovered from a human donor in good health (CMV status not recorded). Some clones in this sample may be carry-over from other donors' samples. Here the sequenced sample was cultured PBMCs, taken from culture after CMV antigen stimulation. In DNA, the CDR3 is TGTGCCAGCAGTTCACAGGGGAGGGGCACAGATACGCAGTATTTT. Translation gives CASSSQGRGTDTQYF.